This entry lists 5 T cell receptor beta chains sequenced from one sample in a study of glioma-infiltrating T cells. The iRepertoire nested amplicon-rescue multiplex PCR amplified TCR alpha and beta CDR3s from RNA. TCRdb recomputed calls from the multiplex PCR reads with MiXCR, one row per CDR3 protein. The data contain about 180,000 distinct CDR3 sequences, around 42% of them singletons. Sequenced: glioma tissue, nonneoplastic brain tissue, or PBMCs (not recorded which). Receptors originate from a human donor with low-grade glioma or glioblastoma, undergoing nonglioma brain surgery, or in good health (not recorded which).

This clonotype showed up many times. The V gene is TRBV20-1, the J gene TRBJ2-1; TRBD2 agrees at 10 bases. With 0 bases clipped from V and 7 bases from J, the junction kept 6 bases outside the gene matches. CDR1 is DFQATT and CDR2 is SNEGSKA in the germline V gene (reference sequence). CDR3 size: 15 residues. Here the CDR3 reads CSARDTSGMANEQFF. As DNA, the CDR3 is TGCAGTGCTAGAGATACTAGCGGGATGGCGAATGAGCAGTTCTTC.

A few counts support this clonotype. The rearrangement joins TRBV5-1 to TRBJ1-1; D unclear. Trimming stripped 1 base from V and 3 bases from J, with 10 bases between. The germline gives CDR1 SGHRS, CDR2 YFSETQ. CDR3 length: 14 amino acids. DNA for the CDR3: TGCGCCAGCAGCTTGTTGGGAACGGACACTGAAGCTTTCTTT. Amino acids: CASSLLGTDTEAFF.

About this clonotype: A read error may explain this, as a much larger clone is one base away. The gene calls are TRBV29-1 and TRBJ2-3, with TRBD2 as a possible D gene (5 bases). Per the germline V gene, CDR1 is SQVTM and CDR2 is ANQGSEA. The CDR3 sequence is 11 residues long. Trimming took 7 bases from V and 7 from J, leaving 12 bases between them. CDR3 sequence (DNA): TGCAGCGCATCGGGGAACAATACGCAGTATTTT. Protein sequence: CSASGNNTQYF.

The chain's CDR3 is CASSLFGYDNQPQHF. The CDR3 DNA sequence: TGCGCCAGCAGCTTGTTTGGGTACGACAATCAGCCCCAGCATTTT. The chain is built from TRBV4-1 and TRBJ1-5; D ambiguous. The germline CDR1 and CDR2 sequences are MGHRA and YSYEKL. Deletions cut 5 bases from V and 3 bases from J, with 14 bases between. The CDR3 runs 15 residues.

This chain joins TRBV5-1 and TRBJ1-2, with TRBD1 matching 8 bases. The ends lost 4 bases at V and 8 bases at J; junction bases unmatched: 19. The CDR3 covers 17 residues. Germline assignment: CDR1 SGHRS and CDR2 YFSETQ. This CDR3 is CASSVGGQGKSLGGYTF. The CDR3 region has the DNA TGCGCCAGCAGCGTGGGTGGACAGGGAAAGAGTCTTGGCGGCTACACCTTC.